This T cell receptor (beta chain) is drawn from a study of blood T cells in healthy people across ages. Trimming at V came to 3 bases and at J to 3 bases, leaving 9 bases not matched to a gene. The V gene's germline CDR1 is MGHRA and CDR2 YSYEKL. The CDR3 consists of 16 residues. A second about 6 to 12 cycle PCR used barcoded and J-beta primers. Every sample gave at least 2.5 million paired-end reads containing CDR3. Via MiXCR, TCRdb re-called the 5' RACE reads, giving one row per CDR3 protein. The table records under 950,000 distinct CDR3 sequences, about a fifth of them present only once. In each sample, at least 7 million PBMCs were isolated. Study-level results: Both higher diversity and more naive CD4+ cells marked long-lived donors when set against aged donors.

As regards this clonotype: Its antigen is unknown.

The sequenced sample was blood. The TCR comes from a man in his sixties or seventies in good health. The chain recombines TRBV4-1 with TRBJ2-3; TRBD2 matches at 7 bases. Here the CDR3 reads CASSQNREARTDTQYF. CDR3 nucleotide sequence: TGCGCCAGCAGCCAGAACCGGGAGGCGAGGACAGATACGCAGTATTTT.